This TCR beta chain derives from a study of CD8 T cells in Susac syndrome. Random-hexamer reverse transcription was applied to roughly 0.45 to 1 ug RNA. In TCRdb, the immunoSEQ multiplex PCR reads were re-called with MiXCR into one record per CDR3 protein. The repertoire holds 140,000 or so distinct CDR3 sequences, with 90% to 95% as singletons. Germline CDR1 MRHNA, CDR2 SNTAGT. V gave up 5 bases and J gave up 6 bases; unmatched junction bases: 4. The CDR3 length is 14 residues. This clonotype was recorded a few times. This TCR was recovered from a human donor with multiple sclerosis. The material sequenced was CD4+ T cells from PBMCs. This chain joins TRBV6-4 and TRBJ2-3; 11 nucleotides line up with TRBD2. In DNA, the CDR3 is TGTGCCAGCAGTCTAGCGGGAGGTCGTGATACGCAGTATTTT. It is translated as CASSLAGGRDTQYF.